This is a list of T cell receptor beta chains from one sample in a study of OX40 agonist ivuxolimab in advanced cancers. Using immunoSEQ multiplex PCR, the repertoire was profiled, and TCRdb retains in-frame clones only, with some absent. Of 40,000 or so clones listed, more than 75% are singletons. The sample consisted of CD4+ or CD8+ T cells sorted from blood, taken in a trial of the OX40 agonist ivuxolimab. The source of these receptors is an adult with an advanced solid tumor such as melanoma, head and neck, liver or kidney cancer. Each CDR3 is given with its conserved first and last residue. A D gene is named only where the DNA matches it firmly. Where a row states a size, it is once, few, many or the class of an expanded clone; other rows omit it.

V,J,D,size,CDR3,DNA
TRBV29-1,TRBJ1-1,NA,NA,CSVPDLLGTEAFF,TGCAGCGTTCCTGACCTATTGGGAACTGAAGCTTTCTTT
TRBV4-1,TRBJ1-1,TRBD1,NA,CASSRATGLNTEAFF,TGCGCCAGCAGCCGGGCGACAGGGTTGAACACTGAAGCTTTCTTT
TRBV6-6,TRBJ1-4,NA,NA,CASSPYSATNEKLFF,TGTGCCAGCAGTCCCTACTCGGCAACTAATGAAAAACTGTTTTTT
TRBV7-8,TRBJ1-4,NA,NA,CASSLSRGATNEKLFF,TGTGCCAGCAGCTTATCCCGGGGGGCAACTAATGAAAAACTGTTTTTT
TRBV29-1,TRBJ2-4,TRBD1,NA,CSAEGRAGGGRNIQYF,TGCAGCGCCGAAGGTAGGGCAGGGGGTGGGAGAAACATTCAGTACTTC
TRBV7-9,TRBJ2-7,NA,NA,CASSPSPREQYF,TGTGCCAGCAGCCCCTCCCCGCGAGAGCAGTACTTC
TRBV27,TRBJ2-3,TRBD2,NA,CASSPIGSGSTDTQYF,TGTGCCAGCAGTCCCATAGGTAGCGGGAGCACAGATACGCAGTATTTT
TRBV19,TRBJ1-2,NA,once,CASSAGWAVFYGYTF,TGTGCCAGTAGTGCAGGGTGGGCAGTCTTTTATGGCTACACCTTC
TRBV19,TRBJ2-1,NA,NA,CASSRTPYNEQFF,TGTGCCAGTAGTAGGACCCCCTACAATGAGCAGTTCTTC
TRBV6-9,TRBJ1-3,NA,NA,CASRGGATIYF,TGTGCCAGCAGAGGAGGTGCCACCATATATTTT
TRBV28,TRBJ2-7,TRBD1,NA,CASSSTGHYEQYF,TGTGCCAGCAGTTCGACAGGGCACTACGAGCAGTACTTC
TRBV4-1,TRBJ2-2,NA,NA,CASSQGTDTGELFF,TGCGCCAGCAGCCAAGGAACAGACACCGGGGAGCTGTTTTTT
TRBV4-1,TRBJ2-1,NA,medium-sized,CASSPSEGAKGREQFF,TGCGCCAGCAGTCCCTCCGAGGGAGCCAAGGGACGTGAGCAGTTCTTC
TRBV5-4,TRBJ1-1,NA,once,CASSWDYALMNTEAFF,TGTGCCAGCAGCTGGGATTATGCGCTGATGAACACTGAAGCTTTCTTT
TRBV7-9,TRBJ2-7,NA,NA,CASSEGRSATYEQYF,TGTGCCAGCAGCGAGGGTCGCAGTGCTACCTACGAGCAGTACTTC
TRBV11-2,TRBJ2-7,TRBD2,NA,CASSYHPSGGYEQYF,TGTGCCAGCAGCTATCACCCCAGCGGGGGCTACGAGCAGTACTTC
TRBV7-7,TRBJ1-5,NA,NA,CASSFWKGNQPQHF,TGTGCTAGCAGCTTTTGGAAGGGCAATCAGCCCCAGCATTTT
TRBV5-6,TRBJ2-1,NA,once,CASSWDNPNEQFF,TGTGCCAGCAGCTGGGACAATCCCAATGAGCAGTTCTTC
TRBV4-3,TRBJ2-3,NA,few,CASSQDGGVHTDTQYF,TGCGCCAGCAGCCAAGATGGCGGGGTCCACACAGATACGCAGTATTTT
TRBV10-3,TRBJ1-3,NA,NA,CAISEGYISSGNTIYF,TGTGCCATCAGTGAAGGGTACATCAGCTCTGGAAACACCATATATTTT
TRBV7-9,TRBJ2-7,NA,NA,CASSSPGGVYEQYF,TGTGCCAGCAGCTCCCCAGGGGGGGTCTACGAGCAGTACTTC
TRBV14,TRBJ2-5,TRBD2,NA,CASSQALQRGARETQYF,TGTGCCAGCAGCCAAGCCCTACAGCGGGGGGCCAGGGAGACCCAGTACTTC
TRBV4-1,TRBJ2-7,TRBD1,NA,CASSQHGQGNYYEQYF,TGCGCCAGCAGCCAGCACGGACAGGGGAATTATTACGAGCAGTACTTC
TRBV15,TRBJ1-1,NA,NA,CATSSDTGYTEAFF,TGTGCCACCAGCTCAGATACAGGTTATACTGAAGCTTTCTTT
TRBV4-1,TRBJ1-2,TRBD1,NA,CASSLGQGNYGYTF,TGCGCCAGCAGCCTCGGACAGGGAAACTATGGCTACACCTTC
TRBV19,TRBJ1-5,NA,NA,CASSIDFRDIPQHF,TGTGCCAGTAGTATAGATTTTAGGGACATCCCCCAGCATTTT
TRBV4-3,TRBJ2-1,NA,few,CASSQEAISYNEQFF,TGCGCCAGCAGCCAAGAAGCGATTTCCTACAATGAGCAGTTCTTC
TRBV6-5,TRBJ1-5,NA,once,CASSYSLRSNQPQHF,TGTGCCAGCAGTTACTCCCTTAGATCCAATCAGCCCCAGCATTTT
TRBV10-1,TRBJ2-2,NA,NA,CASRVENTGELFF,TGCGCCAGCAGGGTAGAGAACACCGGGGAGCTGTTTTTT
TRBV12-5,TRBJ2-6,NA,NA,CASTHSEVAGANVLTF,TGTGCTTCCACCCACTCGGAGGTGGCTGGGGCCAACGTCCTGACTTTC
TRBV27,TRBJ2-5,NA,NA,CASWPLPSHGRYQETQYF,TGTGCCAGCTGGCCCCTACCTTCTCACGGTCGGTACCAAGAGACCCAGTACTTC
TRBV27,TRBJ1-1,NA,large,CASSPTGGLNTEAFF,TGTGCCAGCAGTCCGACAGGAGGATTGAACACTGAAGCTTTCTTT
TRBV6-5,TRBJ2-7,TRBD2,once,CASMMGLAAYEQYF,TGTGCCAGCATGATGGGACTAGCGGCGTACGAGCAGTACTTC
TRBV25-1,TRBJ2-2,NA,NA,CASSVLQATGELFF,TGTGCCAGCAGTGTTTTACAGGCCACCGGGGAGCTGTTTTTT
TRBV5-6,TRBJ1-5,NA,NA,CASTLEDSHSNQPQHF,TGTGCCAGCACCCTTGAGGACAGCCATAGCAATCAGCCCCAGCATTTT
TRBV28,TRBJ1-5,NA,few,CASTDSLWEYSNQPQHF,TGTGCCAGTACGGACAGCCTCTGGGAATATAGCAATCAGCCCCAGCATTTT
TRBV13,TRBJ2-7,NA,NA,CASSSGQSNEQYF,TGTGCCAGCAGCTCGGGACAATCTAACGAGCAGTACTTC
TRBV6-1,TRBJ2-7,NA,NA,CASSTWTSQPYEQYF,TGTGCCAGCAGTACCTGGACAAGCCAACCCTACGAGCAGTACTTC
TRBV12-5,TRBJ2-5,NA,NA,CASGSWGPAETQYF,TGTGCTAGTGGCTCCTGGGGGCCAGCTGAGACCCAGTACTTC
TRBV6-4,TRBJ2-1,NA,few,CASAPSGAYNEQFF,TGTGCCAGCGCACCCTCCGGAGCCTACAATGAGCAGTTCTTC
TRBV28,TRBJ1-5,NA,NA,CASTQGRYSNQPQHF,TGTGCCAGCACCCAGGGGAGGTATAGCAATCAGCCCCAGCATTTT
TRBV6-4,TRBJ2-1,TRBD2,NA,CASSGTTGGNEQFF,TGTGCCAGCAGTGGAACGACGGGGGGTAATGAGCAGTTCTTC
TRBV2,TRBJ1-2,NA,medium-sized,CAGRDLGGYTF,TGTGCCGGCAGGGACCTAGGAGGCTACACCTTC
TRBV30,TRBJ1-4,TRBD1,NA,CAWSADRVGEKLFF,TGTGCCTGGAGTGCCGACAGGGTGGGTGAAAAACTGTTTTTT
TRBV5-5,TRBJ2-7,NA,NA,CASSLEGSYEQYF,TGTGCCAGCAGCCTGGAGGGATCCTACGAGCAGTACTTC
TRBV7-9,TRBJ2-6,NA,NA,CASSSNRDSGANVLTF,TGTGCCAGCAGCTCTAACAGGGACTCAGGGGCCAACGTCCTGACTTTC
TRBV27,TRBJ1-1,NA,NA,CASRTTGTLNTEAFF,TGTGCCAGCAGAACAACCGGGACTCTGAACACTGAAGCTTTCTTT
TRBV5-4,TRBJ2-7,TRBD2,NA,CASSLVAGSSYEQYF,TGTGCCAGCAGCTTGGTAGCGGGGTCTTCCTACGAGCAGTACTTC
TRBV27,TRBJ2-7,NA,NA,CASRPTTPHHEQYF,TGTGCCTCGCGCCCGACCACTCCGCACCACGAGCAGTACTTC
TRBV15,TRBJ1-5,NA,NA,CATSRRTGNQPQHF,TGTGCCACCAGCAGGAGGACGGGCAATCAGCCCCAGCATTTT
TRBV4-2,TRBJ2-5,NA,NA,CASSYTTGPLETQYF,TGTGCCAGCAGCTACACCACAGGGCCCCTAGAGACCCAGTACTTC
TRBV7-6,TRBJ1-1,NA,once,CASSLGLPNTEAFF,TGTGCCAGCAGCTTAGGGCTGCCGAACACTGAAGCTTTCTTT
TRBV5-5,TRBJ1-3,NA,NA,CASSLEWFSGNTIYF,TGTGCCAGCAGCTTGGAGTGGTTCTCTGGAAACACCATATATTTT